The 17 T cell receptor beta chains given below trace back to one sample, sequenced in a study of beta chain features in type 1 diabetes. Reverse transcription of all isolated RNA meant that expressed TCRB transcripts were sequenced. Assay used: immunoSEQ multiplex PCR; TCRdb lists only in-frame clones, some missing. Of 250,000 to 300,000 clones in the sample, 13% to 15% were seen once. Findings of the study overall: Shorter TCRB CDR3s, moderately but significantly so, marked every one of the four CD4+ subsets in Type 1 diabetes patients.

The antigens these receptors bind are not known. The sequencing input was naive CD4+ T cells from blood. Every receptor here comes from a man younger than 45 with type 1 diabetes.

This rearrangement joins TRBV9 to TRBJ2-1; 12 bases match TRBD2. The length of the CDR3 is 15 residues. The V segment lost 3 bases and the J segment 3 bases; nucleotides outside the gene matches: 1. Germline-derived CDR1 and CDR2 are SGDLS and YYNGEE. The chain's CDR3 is CASSGGLAGYNEQFF. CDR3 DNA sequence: TGTGCCAGCAGCGGGGGACTAGCGGGCTACAATGAGCAGTTCTTC.

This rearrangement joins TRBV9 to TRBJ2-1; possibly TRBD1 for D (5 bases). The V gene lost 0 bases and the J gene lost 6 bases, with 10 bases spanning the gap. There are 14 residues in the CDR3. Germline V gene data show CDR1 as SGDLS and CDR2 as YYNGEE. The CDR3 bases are TGTGCCAGCAGCGTAGAGGGGCTAACCAATGAGCAGTTCTTC. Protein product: CASSVEGLTNEQFF.

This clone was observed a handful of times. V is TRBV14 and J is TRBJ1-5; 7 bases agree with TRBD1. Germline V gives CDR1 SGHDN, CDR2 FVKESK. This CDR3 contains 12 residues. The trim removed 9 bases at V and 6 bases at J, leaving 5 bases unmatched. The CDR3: CARTGIGQPQHF. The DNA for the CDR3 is TGTGCCAGGACAGGGATCGGTCAGCCCCAGCATTTT.

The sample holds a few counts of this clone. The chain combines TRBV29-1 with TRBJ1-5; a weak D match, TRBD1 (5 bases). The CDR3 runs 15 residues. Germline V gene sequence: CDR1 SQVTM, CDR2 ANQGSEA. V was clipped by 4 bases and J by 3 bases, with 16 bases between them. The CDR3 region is CSVVGSGGINQPQHF. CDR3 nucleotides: TGCAGCGTTGTAGGGTCGGGGGGGATCAATCAGCCCCAGCATTTT.

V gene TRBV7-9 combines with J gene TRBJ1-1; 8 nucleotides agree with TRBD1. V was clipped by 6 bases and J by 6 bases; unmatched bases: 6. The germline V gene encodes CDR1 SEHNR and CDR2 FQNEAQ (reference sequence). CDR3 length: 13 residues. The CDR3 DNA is TGTGCCAGCAGTTTGCAGGGGGCGTCTGAAGCTTTCTTT. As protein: CASSLQGASEAFF. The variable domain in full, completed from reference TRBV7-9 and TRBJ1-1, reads DTGVSQNPRHKITKRGQNVTFRCDPISEHNRLYWYRQTLGQGPEFLTYFQNEAQLEKSRLLSDRFSAERPKGSFSTLEIQRTEQGDSAMYLCASSLQGASEAFFGQGTRLTVV.

CDR3 nucleotides: TGTGCCAGCAGTTCCGGTGTTGTCGATACGCAGTATTTT. Protein product: CASSSGVVDTQYF. V is TRBV28 and J is TRBJ2-3; no reliable D call. The CDR3 has 13 residues. Trimming took off 4 bases at V and 6 bases at J, with 11 bases between the two ends. Germline assignment: CDR1 MDHEN and CDR2 SYDVKM. The variable domain in full, with the rest retrieved from reference TRBV28 and TRBJ2-3, is DVKVTQSSRYLVKRTGEKVFLECVQDMDHENMFWYRQDPGLGLRLIYFSYDVKMKEKGDIPEGYSVSREKKERFSLILESASTNQTSMYLCASSSGVVDTQYFGPGTRLTVL.

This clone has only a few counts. CDR3 loop: CASSLQVEVYYNEQFF. CDR3 sequence (DNA): TGTGCCAGCAGTTTACAGGTGGAGGTATATTACAATGAGCAGTTCTTC. V usage is TRBV27 and J usage is TRBJ2-1; a possible D gene is TRBD2 (5 bases). Germline V gives CDR1 MNHEY, CDR2 SMNVEV (reference sequence). The CDR3 is 16 residues long. The V and J ends lost 2 bases and 4 bases respectively, with 15 bases between them.

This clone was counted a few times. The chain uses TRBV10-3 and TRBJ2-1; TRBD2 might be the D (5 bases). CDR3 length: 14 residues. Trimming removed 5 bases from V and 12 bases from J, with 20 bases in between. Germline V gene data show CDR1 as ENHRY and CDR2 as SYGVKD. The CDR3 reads CAISSPGLGVWQFF. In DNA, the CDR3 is TGTGCCATCAGTTCCCCCGGACTGGGCGTCTGGCAGTTCTTC.

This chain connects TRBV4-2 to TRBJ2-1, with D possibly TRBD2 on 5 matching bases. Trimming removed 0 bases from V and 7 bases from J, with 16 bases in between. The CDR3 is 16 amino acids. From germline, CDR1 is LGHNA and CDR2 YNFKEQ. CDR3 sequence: CASSQDRGSWRNEQFF. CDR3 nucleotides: TGTGCCAGCAGCCAAGACCGTGGGAGCTGGAGGAATGAGCAGTTCTTC.

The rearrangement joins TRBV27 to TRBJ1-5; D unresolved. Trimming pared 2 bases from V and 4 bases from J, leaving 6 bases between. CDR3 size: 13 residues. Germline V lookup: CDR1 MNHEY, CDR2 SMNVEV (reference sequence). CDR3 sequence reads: CASSLLANQPQHF. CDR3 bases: TGTGCCAGCAGTTTACTAGCAAATCAGCCCCAGCATTTT.

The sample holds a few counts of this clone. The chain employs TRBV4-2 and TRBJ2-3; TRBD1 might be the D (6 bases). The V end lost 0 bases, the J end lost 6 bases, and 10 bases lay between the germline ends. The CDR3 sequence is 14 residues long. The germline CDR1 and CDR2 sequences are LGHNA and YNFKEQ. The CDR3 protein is CASSQDRGMDTQYF. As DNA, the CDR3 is TGTGCCAGCAGCCAAGATAGGGGGATGGATACGCAGTATTTT.

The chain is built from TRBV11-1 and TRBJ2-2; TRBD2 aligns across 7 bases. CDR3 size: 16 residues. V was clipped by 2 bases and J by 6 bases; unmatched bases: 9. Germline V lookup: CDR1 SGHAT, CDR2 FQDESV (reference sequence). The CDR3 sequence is CASSLFQAGSSGELFF. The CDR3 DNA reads TGTGCCAGCAGCTTATTTCAAGCGGGATCATCCGGGGAGCTGTTTTTT.

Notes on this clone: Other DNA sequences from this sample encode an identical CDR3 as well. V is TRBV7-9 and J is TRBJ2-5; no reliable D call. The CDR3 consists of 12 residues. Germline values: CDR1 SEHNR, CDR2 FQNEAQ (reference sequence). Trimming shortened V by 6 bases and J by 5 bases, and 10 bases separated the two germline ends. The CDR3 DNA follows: TGTGCCAGCAGTCGCGGCCCCGAGACCCAGTACTTC. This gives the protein CASSRGPETQYF.

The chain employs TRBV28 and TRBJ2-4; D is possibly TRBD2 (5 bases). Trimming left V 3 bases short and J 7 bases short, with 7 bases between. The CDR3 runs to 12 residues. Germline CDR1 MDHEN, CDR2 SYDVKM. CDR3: CASSFPGNIQYF. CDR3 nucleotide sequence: TGTGCCAGCAGTTTCCCGGGGAACATTCAGTACTTC.

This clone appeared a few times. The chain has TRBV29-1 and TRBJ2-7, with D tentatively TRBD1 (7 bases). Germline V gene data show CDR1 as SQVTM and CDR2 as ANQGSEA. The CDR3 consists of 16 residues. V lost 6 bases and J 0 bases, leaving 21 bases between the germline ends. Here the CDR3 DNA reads TGCAGCGTCCAGGGGGGCAGGGGCTATAGCTCCTACGAGCAGTACTTC. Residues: CSVQGGRGYSSYEQYF.

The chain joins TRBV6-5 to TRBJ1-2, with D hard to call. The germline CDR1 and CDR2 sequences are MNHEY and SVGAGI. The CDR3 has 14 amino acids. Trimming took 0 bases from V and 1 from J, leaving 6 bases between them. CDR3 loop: CASSYSRSNYGYTF. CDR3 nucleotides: TGTGCCAGCAGTTACTCGCGAAGTAACTATGGCTACACCTTC.

The CDR3, as DNA: TGTGCCAGCTCACCACCGGGCGGGGACTACAATGAGCAGTTCTTC. Residues: CASSPPGGDYNEQFF. This rearrangement joins TRBV18 to TRBJ2-1, with TRBD2 as a possible D gene (6 bases). Trimming cost V 0 bases and J 3 bases, with 9 bases left between them. The CDR3 extends over 15 amino acids. Per the germline V gene, CDR1 is KGHSH and CDR2 is LQKENI.